The 19 T cell receptor beta chains below were found in one sample sequenced in a study of T cell responses to AZD1222 COVID-19 vaccine. Here immunoSEQ multiplex PCR was the method, and the copy in TCRdb shows in-frame clones only, minus some. Among some 110,000 clones, just over 85% were seen once, and the ten largest hold around a tenth. This specimen was peripheral blood, taken on day 0 of AZD1222 vaccination. The receptors shown here come from an adult in good health.

V gene TRBV4-2 combines with J gene TRBJ1-1; tentatively, D is TRBD1 (5 bases). The CDR3 totals 15 residues. The germline gives CDR1 LGHNA, CDR2 YNFKEQ. Trimming stripped 1 base from V and 1 base from J, with 10 bases between. The CDR3 spells CASSQVMGGNTEAFF. The CDR3 DNA reads TGTGCCAGCAGCCAAGTTATGGGGGGGAACACTGAAGCTTTCTTT.

This clone was recorded once. CDR3 loop: CASSYVAGNYGYTF. DNA for the CDR3: TGTGCCAGCAGTTACGTCGCCGGTAACTATGGCTACACCTTC. This chain connects TRBV6-2 or TRBV6-3 to TRBJ1-2; D is uncertain. V lost 2 bases and J lost 1, with 8 bases in between. Looked up from germline, CDR1 is MNHEY and CDR2 is SVGEGT. The CDR3 runs to 14 residues.

The chain uses TRBV25-1 and TRBJ1-2; no clear D. This CDR3 contains 14 residues. Germline V gene lookup returns CDR1 MGHDK and CDR2 SYGVNS. V gave up 6 bases and J gave up 5 bases, with 16 bases separating them. Here the CDR3 reads CASRDVRHRYGYTF. The CDR3, as DNA: TGTGCCAGCAGGGATGTTAGACACCGGTATGGCTACACCTTC.

The chain links TRBV19 to TRBJ1-2; D is unresolved. The V gene's germline CDR1 is LNHDA and CDR2 SQIVND (reference sequence). The germline V and J ends were trimmed by 5 bases and 4 bases, with 8 bases remaining between them. The CDR3 loop spans 12 amino acids. The CDR3 coding sequence is TGTGCCAGTAGTCCGGGTGGCTATGGCTACACCTTC. This encodes CASSPGGYGYTF. Complete variable domain (other parts from reference TRBV19 and TRBJ1-2): DGGITQSPKYLFRKEGQNVTLSCEQNLNHDAMYWYRQDPGQGLRLIYYSQIVNDFQKGDIAEGYSVSREKKESFPLTVTSAQKNPTAFYLCASSPGGYGYTFGSGTRLTVV.

The chain carries TRBV6-5 and TRBJ2-7; D call uncertain. V shed 0 bases and J shed 3 bases, with 12 bases lying between them. Looked up from germline, CDR1 is MNHEY and CDR2 is SVGAGI. The CDR3 spans 15 residues. The CDR3 here is CASSYSAAYSYEQYF. The CDR3 DNA is TGTGCCAGCAGTTACTCGGCAGCCTACAGCTACGAGCAGTACTTC.

The chain uses TRBV6-5 and TRBJ2-7; D is tentatively TRBD1 or TRBD2 (5 bases each). Germline lookup yields CDR1 MNHEY and CDR2 SVGAGI. V gave up 0 bases and J gave up 2 bases, with 11 bases separating them. This CDR3 has 15 residues. The CDR3 DNA is TGTGCCAGCAGTTACTCGGGGGTGTTGACCTACGAGCAGTACTTC. Protein: CASSYSGVLTYEQYF.

The genes are TRBV5-1 and TRBJ1-3; no reliable D call. CDR1 is SGHRS and CDR2 is YFSETQ in the germline V gene. With 4 bases removed from V and 0 bases from J, the gap between germline ends came to 8 bases. This CDR3 spans 14 amino acids. The CDR3 nucleotides are TGCGCCAGCAGCCAACAGATCTCTGGAAACACCATATATTTT. It translates to CASSQQISGNTIYF.

V usage is TRBV5-1 and J usage is TRBJ1-6; D is uncertain. Between the trimmed V and J ends, which lost 0 bases and 10 bases, there was a span of 11 bases. Germline CDR1 reads SGHRS; CDR2 reads YFSETQ. The CDR3 runs to 14 residues. CDR3 residues: CASSLGGHRSPLHF. Written as DNA, the CDR3 is TGCGCCAGCAGCTTGGGAGGGCATCGGTCACCCCTCCACTTT.

V and J are TRBV7-9 and TRBJ2-7; TRBD2 aligns across 8 bases. V shed 5 bases and J 7 bases; nucleotides not matched to a gene: 13. This CDR3 contains 15 residues. The germline V gene encodes CDR1 SEHNR and CDR2 FQNEAQ (reference sequence). The CDR3 reads CASSPSGSGGEEQYF. Written as DNA, the CDR3 is TGTGCCAGCAGCCCGAGCGGGAGTGGGGGTGAGGAGCAGTACTTC.

This clone was found a few times. CDR3: CASRADVSTEAFF. CDR3 nucleotide sequence: TGTGCCAGCAGGGCCGATGTCTCAACTGAAGCTTTCTTT. The chain employs TRBV6-5 and TRBJ1-1, with unresolved D. The CDR3 runs to 13 residues. Trimming removed 6 bases at V and 5 bases at J, with 13 bases between. CDR1 MNHEY and CDR2 SVGAGI come from the germline V gene.

The V gene is TRBV5-1, the J gene TRBJ1-6, with D possibly TRBD1 on 6 matching bases. V was clipped by 3 bases and J by 7 bases, with 23 bases between them. The germline gives CDR1 SGHRS, CDR2 YFSETQ. CDR3 length: 18 amino acids. The CDR3 region has the DNA TGCGCCAGCAGCTCCCACTTTCCTTCCGGGGACAAGAATTCACCCCTCCACTTT. Translating it yields CASSSHFPSGDKNSPLHF.

V usage is TRBV7-2 and J usage is TRBJ2-1, with D possibly matching TRBD2 (5 bases). Germline assignment: CDR1 SGHTA and CDR2 FQGNSA. V lost 5 bases, J lost 0 bases, and 14 bases lay in between. This CDR3 has 16 residues. This CDR3 is CASSPDYQSSYNEQFF. The CDR3 DNA is TGTGCCAGCAGCCCCGACTACCAGAGCTCCTACAATGAGCAGTTCTTC. The variable domain in full, completed from reference TRBV7-2 and TRBJ2-1, reads GAGVSQSPSNKVTEKGKDVELRCDPISGHTALYWYRQSLGQGLEFLIYFQGNSAPDKSGLPSDRFSAERTGGSVSTLTIQRTQQEDSAVYLCASSPDYQSSYNEQFFGPGTRLTVL.

This clone was picked up a small number of times. The chain carries TRBV6-5 and TRBJ1-2; TRBD1 might be the D (5 bases). This CDR3 region has 15 residues. The germline V gene encodes CDR1 MNHEY and CDR2 SVGAGI. The germline V and J ends were trimmed by 3 bases and 0 bases, with 11 bases remaining between them. The CDR3 bases are TGTGCCAGCAGTTATTCAGGGAAAGCTAACTATGGCTACACCTTC. Translated: CASSYSGKANYGYTF.

This clone was counted a single time. This same CDR3 is encoded by further DNA sequences in the sample. V and J are TRBV30 and TRBJ1-1; D unclear. This CDR3 is 13 amino acids long. The germline gives CDR1 GTSNPN, CDR2 SVGIG (reference sequence). V was pared by 0 bases and J by 1 base, with 6 bases between. CDR3 in DNA: TGTGCCTGGAGTGTAGGTTGGAACACTGAAGCTTTCTTT. This sequence encodes CAWSVGWNTEAFF.

The J gene is TRBJ1-3, the V gene TRBV6-5; D unclear. The CDR3 has 15 amino acids. V was pared by 1 base and J by 0 bases, with 7 bases between. The V gene's germline CDR1 is MNHEY and CDR2 SVGAGI. The CDR3 sequence: CASSYFGISGNTIYF. Here the CDR3 DNA reads TGTGCCAGCAGTTACTTCGGCATCTCTGGAAACACCATATATTTT.

This clone was seen once. The chain joins TRBV6-6 to TRBJ2-5; TRBD2 might be the D (6 bases). Trimming left V 5 bases short and J 4 bases short, with 11 bases between. From germline, CDR1 is MNHNY and CDR2 SVGAGI (reference sequence). This CDR3 contains 13 residues. The CDR3 DNA sequence: TGTGCCAGCAGTCCCGGGGGTCGAGAGACCCAGTACTTC. As protein: CASSPGGRETQYF.

This chain uses TRBV5-1 with TRBJ2-7; the match to TRBD1 covers 7 bases. The CDR3 covers 17 residues. Germline V gene data show CDR1 as SGHRS and CDR2 as YFSETQ. The V gene end was trimmed by 4 bases and the J gene end by 3 bases; junction bases not matched to a gene: 16. CDR3 protein: CASSPGDSLSGFYEQYF. The CDR3 coding sequence is TGCGCCAGCAGCCCAGGGGACAGCCTATCTGGGTTCTACGAGCAGTACTTC.

The J gene is TRBJ2-3, the V gene TRBV6-5; D uncertain. CDR1 and CDR2 (germline): MNHEY, SVGAGI. The CDR3 consists of 14 residues. Deletions cut 7 bases from V and 2 bases from J, with 13 bases between. CDR3 sequence (DNA): TGTGCCAGCAACGCCCTACAGAACACAGATACGCAGTATTTT. The encoded protein is CASNALQNTDTQYF.

The rearrangement links TRBV9 to TRBJ2-5, with D perhaps TRBD2 (6 bases). The CDR3 loop spans 15 amino acids. V lost 0 bases to trimming and J lost 5 bases, with 14 bases between them. CDR1 is SGDLS and CDR2 is YYNGEE in the germline V gene. Here the CDR3 reads CASSVAPGVLETQYF. The CDR3, as DNA: TGTGCCAGCAGCGTAGCGCCGGGAGTCTTGGAGACCCAGTACTTC.